Each of the 4 T cell receptor beta chains below was sequenced from the same sample in a study of metastatic and nonmetastatic thyroid tumors. All patients reached thyroid surgery having received no treatment beforehand. Using MiXCR, TCRdb re-called clones from the PCR reads. The sample yields about 38,000 clones, roughly a quarter seen once. The sample comprised blood. The receptor source for this set is a female donor with papillary thyroid cancer or a benign thyroid nodule (not recorded which). Some clones in this sample may be carry-over from other donors' samples.

Many counts were recorded for this clone. The chain employs TRBV11-1 and TRBJ2-3; no firm D call. From germline, CDR1 is SGHAT and CDR2 FQDESV (reference sequence). V was trimmed by 0 bases and J by 0 bases, leaving 7 bases between them. This CDR3 comprises 15 residues. CDR3 DNA: TGTGCCAGCAGCTTAGCAGGACGAAGCACAGATACGCAGTATTTT. This sequence encodes CASSLAGRSTDTQYF.

This clone appeared a few times. This chain links TRBV12-3 or TRBV12-4 with TRBJ2-2; 10 bases fit TRBD1. The CDR3 consists of 15 residues. V dropped 5 bases and J dropped 5; count of bases not matched to a gene: 5. CDR3 nucleotide sequence: TGTGCCAGCAGTCCGACAGGGGGCGCAACCGGGGAGCTGTTTTTT. This encodes CASSPTGGATGELFF.

This clone was detected many times. V gene TRBV3-1 combines with J gene TRBJ2-7; 10 positions agree with TRBD2. The germline gives CDR1 LGHDT, CDR2 YNNKEL (reference sequence). Unmatched junction bases numbered 7, after V lost 5 bases and J lost 0 bases. The CDR3 spans 16 residues. The CDR3 region has the DNA TGTGCCAGCAGCGGACCCAGCGGGGGGGCCTCCTACGAGCAGTACTTC. This sequence encodes CASSGPSGGASYEQYF.

Concerning this clone: The junction shows a germline mismatch at one end, possibly a read error. The chain joins TRBV28 to TRBJ1-5; a weak D match, TRBD1 (6 bases). CDR1 and CDR2 (germline): MDHEN, SYDVKM. The CDR3 covers 14 residues. CDR3 amino acids: CASSLDRTDQPQHF. The DNA for the CDR3 is TGTGCCAGCAGCCTCGACAGGACCGATCAGCCCCAGCACTTT. Looking up the rest from reference TRBV28 and TRBJ1-5 gives the full variable domain: DVKVTQSSRYLVKRTGEKVFLECVQDMDHENMFWYRQDPGLGLRLIYFSYDVKMKEKGDIPEGYSVSREKKERFSLILESASTNQTSMYLCASSLDRTDQPQHFGDGTRLSIL.